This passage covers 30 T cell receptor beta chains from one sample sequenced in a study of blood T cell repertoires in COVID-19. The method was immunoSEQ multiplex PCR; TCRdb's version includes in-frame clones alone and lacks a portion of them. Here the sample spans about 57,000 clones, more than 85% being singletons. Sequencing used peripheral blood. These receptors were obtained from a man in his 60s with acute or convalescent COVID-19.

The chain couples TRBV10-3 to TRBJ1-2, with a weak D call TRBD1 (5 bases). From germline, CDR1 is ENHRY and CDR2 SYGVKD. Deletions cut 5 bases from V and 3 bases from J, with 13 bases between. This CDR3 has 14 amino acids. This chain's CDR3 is CAISSDSPYYGYTF. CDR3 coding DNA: TGTGCCATCAGTTCCGACAGCCCCTACTATGGCTACACCTTC.

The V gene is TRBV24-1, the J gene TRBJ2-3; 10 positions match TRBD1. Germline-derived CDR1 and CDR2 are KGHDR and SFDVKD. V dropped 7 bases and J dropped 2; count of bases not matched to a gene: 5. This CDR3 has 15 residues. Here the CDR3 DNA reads TGTGCCACCAGAGAGGGACAGGGGACCACAGATACGCAGTATTTT. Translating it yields CATREGQGTTDTQYF.

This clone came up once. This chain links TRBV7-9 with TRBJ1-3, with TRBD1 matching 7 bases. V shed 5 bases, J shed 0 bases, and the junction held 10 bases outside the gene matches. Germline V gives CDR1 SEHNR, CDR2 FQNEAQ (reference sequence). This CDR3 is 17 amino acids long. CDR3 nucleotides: TGTGCCAGCAGCGCCATGACAGGGACCCTCTCTGGAAACACCATATATTTT. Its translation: CASSAMTGTLSGNTIYF.

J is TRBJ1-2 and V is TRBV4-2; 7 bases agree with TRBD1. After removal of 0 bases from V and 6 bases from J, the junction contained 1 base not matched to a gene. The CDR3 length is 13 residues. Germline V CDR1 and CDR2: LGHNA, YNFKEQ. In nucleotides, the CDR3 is TGTGCCAGCAGCCAAGACCAGGGGGATGGCTACACCTTC. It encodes CASSQDQGDGYTF.

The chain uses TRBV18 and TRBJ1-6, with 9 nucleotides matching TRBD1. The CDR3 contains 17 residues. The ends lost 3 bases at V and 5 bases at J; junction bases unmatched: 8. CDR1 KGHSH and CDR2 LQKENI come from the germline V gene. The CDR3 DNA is TGTGCCAGCTCACCGGGGGACAGGGCTGTACATAATTCACCCCTCCACTTT. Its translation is CASSPGDRAVHNSPLHF.

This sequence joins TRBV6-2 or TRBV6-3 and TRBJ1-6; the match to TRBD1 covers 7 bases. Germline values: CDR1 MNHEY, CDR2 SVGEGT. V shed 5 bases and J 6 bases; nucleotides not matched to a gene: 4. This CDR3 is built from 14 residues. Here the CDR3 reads CASSPGTANSPLHF. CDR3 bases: TGTGCCAGCAGTCCCGGGACAGCTAATTCACCCCTCCACTTT.

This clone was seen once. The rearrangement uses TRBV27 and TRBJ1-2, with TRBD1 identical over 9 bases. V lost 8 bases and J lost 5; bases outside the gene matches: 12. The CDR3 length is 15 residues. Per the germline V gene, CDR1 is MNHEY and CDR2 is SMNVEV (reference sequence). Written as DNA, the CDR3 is TGTGCCAGCTCGTCAGGACAGGGGCGAGGATATGGCTACACCTTC. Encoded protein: CASSSGQGRGYGYTF.

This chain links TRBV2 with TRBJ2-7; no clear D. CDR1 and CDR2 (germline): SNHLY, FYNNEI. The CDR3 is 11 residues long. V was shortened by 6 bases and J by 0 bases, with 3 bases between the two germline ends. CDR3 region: CASSFSYEQYF. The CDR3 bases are TGTGCCAGCAGCTTCTCCTACGAGCAGTACTTC.

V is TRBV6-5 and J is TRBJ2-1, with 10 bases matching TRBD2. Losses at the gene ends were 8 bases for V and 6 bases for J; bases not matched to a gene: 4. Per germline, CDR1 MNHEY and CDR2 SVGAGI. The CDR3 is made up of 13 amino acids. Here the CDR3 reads CASDSGRSNEQFF. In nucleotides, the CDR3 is TGTGCCAGCGATAGCGGGAGGTCCAATGAGCAGTTCTTC.

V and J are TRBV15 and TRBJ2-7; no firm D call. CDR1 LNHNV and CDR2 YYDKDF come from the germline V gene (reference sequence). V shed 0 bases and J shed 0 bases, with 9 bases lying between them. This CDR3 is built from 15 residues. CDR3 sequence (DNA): TGTGCCACCAGCAGAGACGGGTTCTCCTCCTACGAGCAGTACTTC. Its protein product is CATSRDGFSSYEQYF.

CDR3 DNA sequence: TGTGCCAGCAGCCGGACTTCCCCGAATTCACCCCTCCACTTT. Its translation is CASSRTSPNSPLHF. The chain couples TRBV7-9 to TRBJ1-6; no definite D call. This CDR3 is built from 14 residues. Germline V gene lookup returns CDR1 SEHNR and CDR2 FQNEAQ (reference sequence). V lost 5 bases to trimming and J lost 7 bases, with 12 bases between them.

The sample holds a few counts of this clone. In nucleotides, the CDR3 is TGTGCCAGCAGCGGGGGACTGGGTTTATTTTTCTCCTACGAGCAGTACTTC. Amino acid sequence: CASSGGLGLFFSYEQYF. The chain uses TRBV5-5 and TRBJ2-7; maybe TRBD2 (6 bases). CDR3 length: 17 residues. Germline values: CDR1 SGHKS, CDR2 YYEKEE (reference sequence). The ends were cut back, 4 bases at V and 0 bases at J, with 20 bases in the middle. Full variable domain (remainder filled in from reference TRBV5-5 and TRBJ2-7): DAGVTQSPTHLIKTRGQQVTLRCSPISGHKSVSWYQQVLGQGPQFIFQYYEKEERGRGNFPDRFSARQFPNYSSELNVNALLLGDSALYLCASSGGLGLFFSYEQYFGPGTRLTVT.

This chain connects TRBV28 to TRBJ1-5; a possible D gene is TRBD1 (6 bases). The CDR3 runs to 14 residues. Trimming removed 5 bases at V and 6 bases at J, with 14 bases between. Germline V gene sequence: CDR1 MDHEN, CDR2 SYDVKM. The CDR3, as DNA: TGTGCCAGCAGTCGGCAAGGGGGTTTTCAGCCCCAGCATTTT. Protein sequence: CASSRQGGFQPQHF.

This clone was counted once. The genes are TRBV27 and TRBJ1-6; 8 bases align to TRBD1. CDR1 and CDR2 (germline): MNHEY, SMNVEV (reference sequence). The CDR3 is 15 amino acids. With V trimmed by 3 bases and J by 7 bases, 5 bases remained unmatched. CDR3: CASSLMDRENSPLHF. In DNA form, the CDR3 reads TGTGCCAGCAGTTTGATGGACAGGGAAAATTCACCCCTCCACTTT.

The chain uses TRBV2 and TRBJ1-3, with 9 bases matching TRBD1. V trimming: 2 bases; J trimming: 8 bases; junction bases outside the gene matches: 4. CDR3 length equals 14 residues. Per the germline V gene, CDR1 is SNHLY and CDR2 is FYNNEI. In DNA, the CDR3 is TGTGCCAGCAGTGAACAGGACAGGGGTGACACCATATATTTT. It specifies CASSEQDRGDTIYF. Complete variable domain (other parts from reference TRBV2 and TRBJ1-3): EPEVTQTPSHQVTQMGQEVILRCVPISNHLYFYWYRQILGQKVEFLVSFYNNEISEKSEIFDDQFSVERPDGSNFTLKIRSTKLEDSAMYFCASSEQDRGDTIYFGEGSWLTVV.

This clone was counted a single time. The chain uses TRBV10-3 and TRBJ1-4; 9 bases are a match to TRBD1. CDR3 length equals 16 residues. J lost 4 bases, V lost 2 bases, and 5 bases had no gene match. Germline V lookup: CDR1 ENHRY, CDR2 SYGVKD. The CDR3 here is CAISETGTGNNEKLFF. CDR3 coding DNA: TGTGCCATCAGTGAGACCGGGACAGGGAATAATGAAAAACTGTTTTTT.

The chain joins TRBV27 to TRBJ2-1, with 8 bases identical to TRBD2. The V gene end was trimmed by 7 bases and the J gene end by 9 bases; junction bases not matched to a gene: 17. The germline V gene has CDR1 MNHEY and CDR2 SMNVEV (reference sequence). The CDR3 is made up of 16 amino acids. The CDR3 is CASKESIAGFYGEQFF. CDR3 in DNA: TGTGCCAGCAAGGAGTCGATAGCGGGATTTTATGGTGAGCAGTTCTTC.

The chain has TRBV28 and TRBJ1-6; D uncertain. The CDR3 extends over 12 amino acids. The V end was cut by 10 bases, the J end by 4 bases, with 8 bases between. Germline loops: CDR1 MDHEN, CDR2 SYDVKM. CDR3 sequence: CATTVYNSPLHF. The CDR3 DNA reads TGTGCCACTACAGTTTATAATTCACCCCTCCACTTT.

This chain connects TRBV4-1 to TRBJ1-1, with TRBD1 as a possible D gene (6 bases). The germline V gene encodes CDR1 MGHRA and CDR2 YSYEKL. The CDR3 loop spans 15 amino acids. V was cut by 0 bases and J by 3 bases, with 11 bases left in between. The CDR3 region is CASSQEGADYTEAFF. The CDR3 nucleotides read TGCGCCAGCAGCCAAGAGGGGGCAGACTACACTGAAGCTTTCTTT.

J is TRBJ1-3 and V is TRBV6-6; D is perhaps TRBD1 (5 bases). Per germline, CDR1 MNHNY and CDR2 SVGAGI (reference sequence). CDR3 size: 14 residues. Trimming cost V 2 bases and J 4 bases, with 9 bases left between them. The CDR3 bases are TGTGCCAGCAGTTACGGTGCAGGGGGAAACACCATATATTTT. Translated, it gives CASSYGAGGNTIYF.

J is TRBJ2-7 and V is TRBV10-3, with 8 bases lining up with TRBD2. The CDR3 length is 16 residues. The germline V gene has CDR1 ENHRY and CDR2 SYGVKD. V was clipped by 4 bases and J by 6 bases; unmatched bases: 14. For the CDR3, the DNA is TGTGCCATCAGTGGGGGAGCAGCCGGGACTAGTTCCGAGCAGTACTTC. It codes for CAISGGAAGTSSEQYF.

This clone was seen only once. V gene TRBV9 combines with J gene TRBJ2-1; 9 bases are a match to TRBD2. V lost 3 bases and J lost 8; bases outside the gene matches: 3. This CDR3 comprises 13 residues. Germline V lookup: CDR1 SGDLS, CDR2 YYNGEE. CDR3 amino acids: CASSGAGGDEQFF. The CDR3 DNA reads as TGTGCCAGCAGCGGAGCGGGAGGCGATGAGCAGTTCTTC.

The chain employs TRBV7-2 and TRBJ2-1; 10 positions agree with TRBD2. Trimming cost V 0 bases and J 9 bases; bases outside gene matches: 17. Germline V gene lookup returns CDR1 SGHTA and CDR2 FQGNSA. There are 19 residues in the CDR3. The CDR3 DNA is TGTGCCAGCAGCTTAGCGCCTAGCGGGAGATCCCCAGTGGGGGGTGAGCAGTTCTTC. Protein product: CASSLAPSGRSPVGGEQFF. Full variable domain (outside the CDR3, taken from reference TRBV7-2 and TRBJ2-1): GAGVSQSPSNKVTEKGKDVELRCDPISGHTALYWYRQSLGQGLEFLIYFQGNSAPDKSGLPSDRFSAERTGGSVSTLTIQRTQQEDSAVYLCASSLAPSGRSPVGGEQFFGPGTRLTVL.

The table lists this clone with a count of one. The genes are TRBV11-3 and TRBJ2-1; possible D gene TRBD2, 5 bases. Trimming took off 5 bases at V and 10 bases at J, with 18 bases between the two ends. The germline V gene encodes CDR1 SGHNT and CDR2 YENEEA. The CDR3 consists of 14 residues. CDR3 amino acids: CASSLGLPQNEQFF. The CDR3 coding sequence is TGTGCCAGCAGCCTCGGACTCCCTCAGAACGAGCAGTTCTTC. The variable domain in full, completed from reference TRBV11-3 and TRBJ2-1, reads EAGVVQSPRYKIIEKKQPVAFWCNPISGHNTLYWYLQNLGQGPELLIRYENEEAVDDSQLPKDRFSAERLKGVDSTLKIQPAELGDSAVYLCASSLGLPQNEQFFGPGTRLTVL.

CDR3 loop: CASRIWTLEKLFF. DNA of the CDR3: TGTGCCAGCAGGATTTGGACTCTTGAAAAACTGTTTTTT. The rearrangement joins TRBV5-5 to TRBJ1-4; D is undetermined. The V end lost 5 bases, the J end lost 7 bases, and 12 bases lay between the germline ends. This CDR3 contains 13 residues. The V gene's germline CDR1 is SGHKS and CDR2 YYEKEE (reference sequence).

Here the CDR3 reads CASSGRDIQYF. CDR3 bases: TGCGCCAGCAGCGGGAGAGACATTCAGTACTTC. The V and J genes are TRBV5-1 and TRBJ2-4; tentative D call: TRBD2 (5 bases). This CDR3 comprises 11 residues. CDR1 SGHRS and CDR2 YFSETQ come from the germline V gene. V lost 4 bases, J lost 8 bases, and 7 bases lay in between.

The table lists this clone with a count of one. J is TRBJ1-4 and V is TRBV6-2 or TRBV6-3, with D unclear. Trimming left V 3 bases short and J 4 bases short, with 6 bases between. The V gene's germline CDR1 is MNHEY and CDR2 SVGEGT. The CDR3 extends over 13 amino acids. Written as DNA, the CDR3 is TGTGCCAGCAGTTATCGGGGTAATGAAAAACTGTTTTTT. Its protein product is CASSYRGNEKLFF.

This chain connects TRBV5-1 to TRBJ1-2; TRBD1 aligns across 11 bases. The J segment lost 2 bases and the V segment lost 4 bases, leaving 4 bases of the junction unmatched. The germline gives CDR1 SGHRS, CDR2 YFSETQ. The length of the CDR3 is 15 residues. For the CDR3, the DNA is TGCGCCAGCAGCCCAAGGACAGGGGGCAACTATGGCTACACCTTC. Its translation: CASSPRTGGNYGYTF.

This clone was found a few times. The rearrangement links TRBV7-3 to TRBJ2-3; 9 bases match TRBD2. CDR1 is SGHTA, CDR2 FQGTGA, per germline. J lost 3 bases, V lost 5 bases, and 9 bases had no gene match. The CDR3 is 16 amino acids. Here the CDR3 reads CASSLGAGGETDTQYF. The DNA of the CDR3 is TGTGCCAGCAGCCTCGGGGCGGGAGGGGAGACAGATACGCAGTATTTT.

For the CDR3, the DNA is TGTGCCAGCAGCTTAGCAATCACAGGGGGCAACACCGGGGAGCTGTTTTTT. Translated, it gives CASSLAITGGNTGELFF. This chain joins TRBV7-9 and TRBJ2-2, with 9 positions matching TRBD1. V lost 0 bases to trimming and J lost 2 bases; unmatched junction nucleotides: 4. The germline V gene encodes CDR1 SEHNR and CDR2 FQNEAQ (reference sequence). This CDR3 contains 17 residues.